This T cell receptor (beta chain) stems from a study of blood T cell repertoires in COVID-19 (dated by TCRdb to 2018 to 2021). Looking at the study overall: Samples from collaborators originated in the United States, Italy and Spain and spanned both the acute and convalescent phases of COVID-19. The prospective study material was composed of cDNA or gDNA derived from T cells, B-cell-depleted T cells, or PBMCs. The dataset comprised deeply sampled blood TCRbeta repertoires from subjects exposed to, actively infected with, or recovered from COVID-19. The repertoires were released in a freely available public database meant as a resource for research on the immune response to SARS-CoV-2. Samples were obtained from the ongoing ImmuneRACE study (first 160 participants) and from 1,200 or so subjects provided by 6 global collaborators. Nearly every sample came with metadata listing a de-identified subject ID, COVID-19 status, age in years and sex. Where available, HLA class I and class II types were obtained from metadata supplied by the sample provider rather than from assay-based typing.

Beyond this particular receptor, the publication reports: How much clinical and demographic metadata was included differed by source and by participant, and the metadata was provided uncurated.

Samples from volunteer blood donors who had recovered from COVID-19 were contributed by a second Seattle source. The collaborating institutions used their own protocols to collect whole blood in K2EDTA tubes. For TCRbeta analysis, collaborators shipped samples in one of three forms: frozen whole blood, isolated PBMCs, or DNA extracted from either of those sample types. The CDR3 numbers 14 residues from cysteine through phenylalanine. The read is trimmed to its CDR3 DNA, 42 bases read in frame from base 1. Per the germline V gene (reference sequence), MNHEY is the CDR1 and SMNVEV is the CDR2. The V end loses 2 bases and the J end loses 5 bases, and a stretch of 10 bases separates them. The immunoSEQ Assay, a bias-controlled multiplex PCR, was used to amplify TCRbeta CDR3 regions from genomic DNA. In the paper's pipeline: The number of nucleated cells in each sample was estimated by amplification of reference gene primers within the assay. To quantify the absolute abundance of each unique TCRbeta CDR3 rearrangement, sequence reads were collapsed and filtered. For each sample, productive Simpson clonality was calculated as the square root of Simpson's diversity index over productive rearrangements. The clones in this table, taken by TCRdb from immuneACCESS, are in-frame only. Not every clone is retained; where verified, under half of the shortfall comes from an unresolved V gene, and the cause of the rest is unknown. V and J calls and clone size are given by that table; D and trimming were obtained from the DNA. Within this sample are a few hundred thousand clones, with 84% of them counted one time only. The leading ten clones occupy 4.5% to 5.5% of the sample.

This clone has just a few counts. The specificity of this receptor is unknown. The record has no base qualities; no much larger clone is one base away. Recombination linked TRBV27 to TRBJ1-5; TRBD1 could be the D gene, as 5 bases match. The sequenced sample was peripheral blood. This receptor was taken from a woman aged 55-69 years who had recovered from COVID-19. The CDR3 loop reads CASSLGADYQPQHF. The nucleotide sequence is TGTGCCAGCAGTTTAGGGGCAGATTATCAGCCCCAGCATTTT.